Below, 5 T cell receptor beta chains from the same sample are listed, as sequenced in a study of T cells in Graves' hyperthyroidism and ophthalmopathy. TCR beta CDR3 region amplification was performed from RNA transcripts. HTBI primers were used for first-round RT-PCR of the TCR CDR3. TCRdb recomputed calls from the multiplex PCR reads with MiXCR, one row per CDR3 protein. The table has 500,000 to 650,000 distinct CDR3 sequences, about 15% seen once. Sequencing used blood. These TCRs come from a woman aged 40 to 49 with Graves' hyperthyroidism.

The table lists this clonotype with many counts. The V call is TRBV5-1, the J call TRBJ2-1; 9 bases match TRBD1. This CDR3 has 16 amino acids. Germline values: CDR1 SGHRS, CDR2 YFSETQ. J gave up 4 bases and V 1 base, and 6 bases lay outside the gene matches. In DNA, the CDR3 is TGCGCCAGCAGCTTGACCGGGACAGGGACTTACAATGAGCAGTTCTTC. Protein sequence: CASSLTGTGTYNEQFF.

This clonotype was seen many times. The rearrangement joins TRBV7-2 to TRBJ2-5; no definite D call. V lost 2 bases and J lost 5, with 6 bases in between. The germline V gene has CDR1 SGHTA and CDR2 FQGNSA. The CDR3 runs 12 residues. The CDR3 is CASSLYRETQYF. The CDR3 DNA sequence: TGTGCCAGCAGCTTATACCGGGAGACCCAGTACTTC.

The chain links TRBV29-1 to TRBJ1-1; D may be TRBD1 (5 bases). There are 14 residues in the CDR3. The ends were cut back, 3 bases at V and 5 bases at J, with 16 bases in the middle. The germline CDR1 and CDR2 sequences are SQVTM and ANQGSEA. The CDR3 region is CSVETRQGRTEAFF. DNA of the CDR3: TGCAGCGTTGAGACGCGTCAGGGAAGAACTGAAGCTTTCTTT.

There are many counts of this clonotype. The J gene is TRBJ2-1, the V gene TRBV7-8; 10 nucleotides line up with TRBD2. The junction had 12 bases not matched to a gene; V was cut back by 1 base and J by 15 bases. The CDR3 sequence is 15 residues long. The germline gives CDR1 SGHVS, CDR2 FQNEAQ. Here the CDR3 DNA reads TGTGCCAGCAGCTTAGGGACTAGCGGAGCCGAAAAGCGGTTCTTC. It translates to CASSLGTSGAEKRFF.

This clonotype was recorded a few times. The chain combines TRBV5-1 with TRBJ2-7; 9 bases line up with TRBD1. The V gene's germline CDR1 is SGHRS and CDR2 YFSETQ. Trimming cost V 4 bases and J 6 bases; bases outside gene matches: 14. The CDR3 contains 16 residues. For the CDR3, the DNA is TGCGCCAGCAGCGAAGGCTCCGGGACAGGGTTCTCCGAGCAGTACTTC. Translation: CASSEGSGTGFSEQYF.